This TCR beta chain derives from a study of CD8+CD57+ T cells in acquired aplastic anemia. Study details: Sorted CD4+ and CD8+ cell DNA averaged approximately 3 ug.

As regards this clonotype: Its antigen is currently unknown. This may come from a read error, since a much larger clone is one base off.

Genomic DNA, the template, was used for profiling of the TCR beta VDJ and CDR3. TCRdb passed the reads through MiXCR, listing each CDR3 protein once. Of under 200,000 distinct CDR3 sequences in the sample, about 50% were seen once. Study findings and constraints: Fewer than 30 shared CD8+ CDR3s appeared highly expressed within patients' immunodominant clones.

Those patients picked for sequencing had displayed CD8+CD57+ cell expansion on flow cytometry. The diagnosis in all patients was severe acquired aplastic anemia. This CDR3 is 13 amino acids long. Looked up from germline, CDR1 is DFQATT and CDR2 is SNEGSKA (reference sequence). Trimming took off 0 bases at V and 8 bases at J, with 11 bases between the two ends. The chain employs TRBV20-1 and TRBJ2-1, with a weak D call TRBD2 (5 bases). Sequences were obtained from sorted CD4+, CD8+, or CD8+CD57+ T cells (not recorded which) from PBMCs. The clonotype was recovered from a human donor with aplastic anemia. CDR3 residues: CSARDRLFDEQFF. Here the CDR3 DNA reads TGCAGTGCTAGAGATCGACTATTCGATGAGCAGTTCTTC.